This T cell receptor (beta chain) was sequenced during a study of blood T cell repertoires in COVID-19. About the study: Samples came from the United States, Italy and Spain, spanning acute and convalescent COVID-19.

Measured with immunoSEQ multiplex PCR; TCRdb has only the in-frame clones, and not every one. The top ten clones hold 6.5% of a sample with some 370,000 clones, 90% of them seen once. The germline gives CDR1 SGHKS, CDR2 YYEKEE (reference sequence). J lost 7 bases, V lost 5 bases, and 14 bases had no gene match. The CDR3 is 15 residues long. This chain joins TRBV5-5 and TRBJ1-2, with TRBD1 matching over 7 bases. Sequencing input: peripheral blood. The receptor was derived from a man between 18 and 35 years old with active or convalescent COVID-19. CDR3 coding DNA: TGTGCCAGCAGGTGGGACAGAACAAATCTAGGTGGCTACACCTTC. As protein: CASRWDRTNLGGYTF.